This T cell receptor beta chain is drawn from a study of blood T cells in healthy people across ages. It was with a sample-barcoded 5' primer and a J-beta primer mix that a second PCR of roughly 7 to 12 cycles was run. The template-switch adaptor, which had 12 random nucleotides, put a tag on each cDNA molecule. TCRdb re-derived calls from the 5' RACE reads in MiXCR, one entry per CDR3 protein. The sample carries about 730,000 distinct CDR3 sequences, roughly 47% recorded once. As regards this clonotype: Its antigen is not identified.

Study observations and caveats: A conclusive naive versus antigen-experienced comparison was prevented by the unsorted PBMCs. Unknown donor CMV status possibly confounded expanded clonotype changes.

V lost 6 bases, J lost 5 bases, and 14 bases lay in between. Looked up from germline, CDR1 is SEHNR and CDR2 is FQNEAQ (reference sequence). This CDR3 spans 14 amino acids. Sequencing was performed on blood. This sequence originates from a woman aged 60-70 years in good health. This rearrangement joins TRBV7-9 to TRBJ2-1; D not certain. The CDR3 region has the DNA TGTGCCAGCAGGGTAGGTGTAGGGAACAATGAGCAGTTCTTC. It codes for CASRVGVGNNEQFF.